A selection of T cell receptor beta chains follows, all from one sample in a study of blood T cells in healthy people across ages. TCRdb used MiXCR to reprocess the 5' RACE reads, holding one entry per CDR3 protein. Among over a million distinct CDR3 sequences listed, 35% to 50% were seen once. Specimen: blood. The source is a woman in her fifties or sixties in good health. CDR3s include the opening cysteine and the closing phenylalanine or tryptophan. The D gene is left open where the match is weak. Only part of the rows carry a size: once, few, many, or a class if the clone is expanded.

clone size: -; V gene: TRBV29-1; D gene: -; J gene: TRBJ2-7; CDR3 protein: CSVLTADPWEQYF; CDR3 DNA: TGCAGCGTTCTTACAGCCGACCCCTGGGAGCAGTACTTC
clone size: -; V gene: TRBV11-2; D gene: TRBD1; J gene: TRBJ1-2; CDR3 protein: CASSFGQDVIYGYTF; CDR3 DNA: TGTGCCAGCAGCTTCGGACAGGATGTAATATATGGCTACACCTTC
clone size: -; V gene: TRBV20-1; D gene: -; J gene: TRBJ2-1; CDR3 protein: CSARDPRKVEQFF; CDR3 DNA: TGCAGTGCTAGAGATCCGAGAAAGGTCGAGCAGTTCTTC
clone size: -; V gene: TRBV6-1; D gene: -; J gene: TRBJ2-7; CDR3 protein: CASSEEEQDSYEQYF; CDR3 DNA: TGTGCCAGCAGTGAAGAAGAACAGGACTCCTACGAGCAGTACTTC
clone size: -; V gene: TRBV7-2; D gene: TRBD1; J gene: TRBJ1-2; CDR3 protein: CASSGASGTGYGYTF; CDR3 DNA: TGTGCCAGCAGCGGAGCGAGTGGGACAGGCTATGGCTACACCTTC
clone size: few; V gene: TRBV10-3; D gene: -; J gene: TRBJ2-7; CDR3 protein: CAIRGERHRAYEQYF; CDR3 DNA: TGTGCCATCAGAGGGGAGCGCCATCGGGCCTACGAGCAGTACTTC
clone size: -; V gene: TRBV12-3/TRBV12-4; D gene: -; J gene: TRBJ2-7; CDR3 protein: CASSLTAAGTGEQYF; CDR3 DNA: TGTGCCAGCAGTTTGACCGCGGCGGGTACAGGCGAGCAGTACTTC
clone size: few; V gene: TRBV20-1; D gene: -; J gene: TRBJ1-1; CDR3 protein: CSAREGGFIQNTEAFF; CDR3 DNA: TGCAGTGCTAGGGAGGGGGGCTTTATTCAGAACACTGAAGCTTTCTTT
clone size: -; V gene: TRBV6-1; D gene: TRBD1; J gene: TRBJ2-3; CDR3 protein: CASSASSGTGERTQYF; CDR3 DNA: TGTGCCAGCAGTGCTTCGTCCGGGACAGGGGAGCGTACGCAGTATTTT
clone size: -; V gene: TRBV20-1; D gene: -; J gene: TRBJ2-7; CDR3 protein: CSASGSSYNEQYF; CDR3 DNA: TGCAGTGCTAGCGGGAGCTCCTACAATGAGCAGTACTTC
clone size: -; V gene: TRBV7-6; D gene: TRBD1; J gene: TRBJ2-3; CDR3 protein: CASSPTGGSGTDTQYF; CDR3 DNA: TGTGCCAGCAGCCCCACAGGGGGCTCAGGGACAGATACGCAGTATTTT
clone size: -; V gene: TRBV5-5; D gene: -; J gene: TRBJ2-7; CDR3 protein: CASSLASKFGNEQYF; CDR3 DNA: TGTGCCAGCAGCTTGGCTAGCAAGTTTGGCAATGAGCAGTACTTC
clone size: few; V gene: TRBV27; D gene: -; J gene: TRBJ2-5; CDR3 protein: CASSGGKTQYF; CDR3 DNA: TGTGCCAGCAGTGGAGGGAAGACCCAGTACTTC
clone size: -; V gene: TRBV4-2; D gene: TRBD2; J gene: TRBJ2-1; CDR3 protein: CASSQGLAGGLSLGNEQFF; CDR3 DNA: TGTGCCAGCAGCCAAGGACTAGCGGGGGGTCTGTCGTTGGGCAATGAGCAGTTCTTC
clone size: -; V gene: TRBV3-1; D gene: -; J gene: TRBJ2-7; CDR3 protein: CASSQGPGAGSYEQYF; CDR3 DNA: TGTGCCAGCAGCCAAGGGCCCGGGGCCGGGTCCTACGAGCAGTACTTC
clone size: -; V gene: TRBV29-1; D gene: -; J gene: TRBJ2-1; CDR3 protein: CSVEEPTDGYEQFF; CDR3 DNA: TGCAGCGTTGAAGAACCCACGGACGGGTATGAGCAGTTCTTC
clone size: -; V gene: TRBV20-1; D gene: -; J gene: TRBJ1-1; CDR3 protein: CSARGHSEAFF; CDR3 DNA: TGCAGTGCTAGGGGACACTCCGAAGCTTTCTTT
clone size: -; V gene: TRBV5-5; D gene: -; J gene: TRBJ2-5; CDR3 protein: CASSRSPDPGYEQYF; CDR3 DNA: TGTGCCAGCAGCCGATCCCCGGACCCCGGATATGAGCAGTACTTC
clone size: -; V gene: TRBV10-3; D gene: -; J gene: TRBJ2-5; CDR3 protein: CAISDGGTGAGGTTQETQYF; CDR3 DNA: TGTGCCATCAGTGATGGCGGGACAGGGGCGGGAGGGACTACCCAAGAGACCCAGTACTTC
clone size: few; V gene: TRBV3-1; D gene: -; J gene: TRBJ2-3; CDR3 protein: CASSQGANTQYF; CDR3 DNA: TGTGCCAGCAGCCAAGGGGCGAATACGCAGTATTTT
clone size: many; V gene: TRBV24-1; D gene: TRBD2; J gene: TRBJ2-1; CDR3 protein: CATSDLWTSHKYEQFF; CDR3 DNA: TGTGCCACCAGTGATTTATGGACTAGCCATAAGTATGAGCAGTTCTTC
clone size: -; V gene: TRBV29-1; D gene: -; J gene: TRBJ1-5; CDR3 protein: CSGGDPNQPQHF; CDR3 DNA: TGCAGCGGTGGGGACCCCAATCAGCCCCAGCATTTT
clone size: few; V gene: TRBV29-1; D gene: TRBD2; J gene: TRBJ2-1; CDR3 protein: CSVVGGGEQFF; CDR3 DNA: TGCAGCGTTGTCGGCGGGGGTGAGCAGTTCTTC
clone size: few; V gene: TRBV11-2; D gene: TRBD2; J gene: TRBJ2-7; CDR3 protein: CASSVNQLGRAGTEQYF; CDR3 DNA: TGTGCCAGCAGCGTTAACCAGTTGGGGAGGGCAGGTACCGAGCAGTACTTC
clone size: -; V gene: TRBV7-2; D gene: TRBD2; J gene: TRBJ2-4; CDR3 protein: CASSLVASGRADEQYF; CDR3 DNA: TGTGCCAGCAGCTTAGTGGCTAGCGGGAGGGCGGATGAGCAGTACTTC
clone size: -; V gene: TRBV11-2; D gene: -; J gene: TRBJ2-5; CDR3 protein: CASSSRDREGSRETQYF; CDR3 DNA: TGTGCCAGCAGCTCCCGGGATAGAGAGGGTAGTAGAGAGACCCAGTACTTC
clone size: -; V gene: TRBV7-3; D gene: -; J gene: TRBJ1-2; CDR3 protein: CASNRLRFPYYGYTF; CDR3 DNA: TGTGCCAGCAACCGTCTCAGGTTCCCCTACTATGGCTACACCTTC
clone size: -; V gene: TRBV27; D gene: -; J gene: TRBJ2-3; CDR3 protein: CASSFRGQTDTQYF; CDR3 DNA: TGTGCCAGCAGTTTTCGGGGTCAAACAGATACGCAGTATTTT
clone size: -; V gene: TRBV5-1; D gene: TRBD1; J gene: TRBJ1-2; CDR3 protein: CASSLDGTGGNYGYTF; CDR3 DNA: TGCGCCAGCAGCTTGGATGGGACAGGGGGCAACTATGGCTACACCTTC
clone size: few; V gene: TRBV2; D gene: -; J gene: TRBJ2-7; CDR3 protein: CASSVVGPSYEQYF; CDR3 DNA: TGTGCCAGCAGTGTAGTCGGACCCTCCTACGAGCAGTACTTC
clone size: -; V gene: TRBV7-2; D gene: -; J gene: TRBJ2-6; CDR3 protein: CASSYTPISGANVLTF; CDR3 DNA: TGTGCCAGCAGCTACACCCCCATCTCTGGGGCCAACGTCCTGACTTTC
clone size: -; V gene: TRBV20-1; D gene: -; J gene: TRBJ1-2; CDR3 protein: CSAREIGGSYGYTF; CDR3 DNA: TGCAGTGCTAGAGAAATCGGCGGAAGTTATGGCTACACCTTC
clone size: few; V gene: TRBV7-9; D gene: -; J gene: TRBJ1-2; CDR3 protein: CASIPYGYTF; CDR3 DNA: TGTGCCAGCATCCCGTATGGCTACACCTTC
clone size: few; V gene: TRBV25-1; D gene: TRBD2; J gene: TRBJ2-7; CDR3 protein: CASSRAGVHEQYF; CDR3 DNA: TGTGCCAGCAGTCGAGCGGGAGTTCACGAGCAGTACTTC
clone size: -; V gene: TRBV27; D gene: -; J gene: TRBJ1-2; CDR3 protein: CASSGPGWGYTF; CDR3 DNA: TGTGCCAGCTCTGGGCCAGGGTGGGGCTACACCTTC
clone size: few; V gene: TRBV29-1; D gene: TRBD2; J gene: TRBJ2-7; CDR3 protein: CSGGGEYEQYF; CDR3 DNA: TGCAGCGGCGGGGGGGAGTACGAGCAGTACTTC
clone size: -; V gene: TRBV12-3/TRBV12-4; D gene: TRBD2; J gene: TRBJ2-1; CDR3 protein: CASSLVGTSGRVRNEQFF; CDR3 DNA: TGTGCCAGCAGTTTAGTGGGGACTAGCGGGAGGGTTAGGAATGAGCAGTTCTTC
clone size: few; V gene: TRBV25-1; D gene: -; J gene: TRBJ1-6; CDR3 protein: CASSGAGDYSPLHF; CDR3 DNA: TGTGCCAGCAGCGGGGCAGGGGATTATTCACCCCTCCACTTT
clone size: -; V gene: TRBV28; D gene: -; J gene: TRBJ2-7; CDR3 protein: CASSFSGRGEQYF; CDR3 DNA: TGTGCCAGCAGTTTCTCAGGACGAGGCGAGCAGTACTTC
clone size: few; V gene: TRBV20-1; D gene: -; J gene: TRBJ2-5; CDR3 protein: CSARGPQQGWETQYF; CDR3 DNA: TGCAGTGCTAGAGGCCCTCAACAGGGATGGGAGACCCAGTACTTC
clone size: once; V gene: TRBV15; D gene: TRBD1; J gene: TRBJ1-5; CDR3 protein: CATSRDRDQPQHF; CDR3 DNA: TGTGCCACCAGCAGGGACAGGGATCAGCCCCAGCATTTT
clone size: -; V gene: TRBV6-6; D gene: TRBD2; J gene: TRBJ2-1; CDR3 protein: CASSYSSGDLPFEQFF; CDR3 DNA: TGTGCCAGCAGTTACTCGAGCGGGGACCTACCGTTTGAGCAGTTCTTC
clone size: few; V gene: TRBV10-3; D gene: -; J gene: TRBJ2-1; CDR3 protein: CATAFSSNNNEQFF; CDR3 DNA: TGTGCCACCGCGTTCTCTAGCAACAACAATGAGCAGTTCTTC